Detailed here is one T cell receptor beta chain. This sample is part of a study of T cell changes during pregnancy in multiple sclerosis. The CDR3 has 14 amino acids. Trimming removed 7 bases at V and 1 base at J, with 13 bases between. Germline V gene sequence: CDR1 MNHNS, CDR2 SASEGT. The protocol was immunoSEQ multiplex PCR, while the TCRdb copy is restricted to in-frame clones and leaves out a portion. The sample shows tens of thousands of clones, roughly 93% of them seen only once. The sequence came from a female donor with multiple sclerosis, enrolled in a pregnancy study. The V call is TRBV6-1, the J call TRBJ1-1; D is uncertain. Sample: peripheral blood, taken in the second trimester of pregnancy. The CDR3 DNA is TGTGCCAGCACTAACAGCTATACGAACACTGAAGCTTTCTTT. Amino acids: CASTNSYTNTEAFF.